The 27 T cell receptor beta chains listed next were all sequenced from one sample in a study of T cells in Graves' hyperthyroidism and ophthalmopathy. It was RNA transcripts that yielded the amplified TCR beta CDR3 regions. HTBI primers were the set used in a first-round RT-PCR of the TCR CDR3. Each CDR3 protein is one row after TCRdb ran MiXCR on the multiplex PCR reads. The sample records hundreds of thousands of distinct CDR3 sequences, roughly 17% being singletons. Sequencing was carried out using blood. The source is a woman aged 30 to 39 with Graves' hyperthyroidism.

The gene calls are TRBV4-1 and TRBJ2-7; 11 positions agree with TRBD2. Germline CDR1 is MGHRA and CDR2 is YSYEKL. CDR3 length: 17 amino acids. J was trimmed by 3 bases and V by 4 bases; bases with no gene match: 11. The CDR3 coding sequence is TGCGCCAGCAGCCCTTACGTGGGGGGACTAGCGGTCTACGAGCAGTACTTC. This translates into CASSPYVGGLAVYEQYF.

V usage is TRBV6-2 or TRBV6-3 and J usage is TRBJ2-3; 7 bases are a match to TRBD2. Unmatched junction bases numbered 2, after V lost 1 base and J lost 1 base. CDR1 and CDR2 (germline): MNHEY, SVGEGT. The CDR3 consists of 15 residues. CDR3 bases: TGTGCCAGCAGTTACTTAACTAGCGGCACAGATACGCAGTATTTT. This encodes CASSYLTSGTDTQYF.

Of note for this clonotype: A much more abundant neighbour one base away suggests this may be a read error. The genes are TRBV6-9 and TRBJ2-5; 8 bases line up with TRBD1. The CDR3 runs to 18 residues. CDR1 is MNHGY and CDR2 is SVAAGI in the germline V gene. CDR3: CVSSYPTGDEGYSETQYF. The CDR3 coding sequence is TGTGTCAGCAGTTATCCGACAGGGGATGAGGGTTATAGCGAGACCCAGTACTTC.

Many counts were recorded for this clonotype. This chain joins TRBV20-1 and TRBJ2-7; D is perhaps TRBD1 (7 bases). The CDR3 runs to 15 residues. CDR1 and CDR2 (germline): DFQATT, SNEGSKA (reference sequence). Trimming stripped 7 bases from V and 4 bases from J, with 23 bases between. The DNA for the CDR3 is TGCAGTGGGCGGGACAGTTTAAGGACTGGATACGAGCAGTACTTC. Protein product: CSGRDSLRTGYEQYF.

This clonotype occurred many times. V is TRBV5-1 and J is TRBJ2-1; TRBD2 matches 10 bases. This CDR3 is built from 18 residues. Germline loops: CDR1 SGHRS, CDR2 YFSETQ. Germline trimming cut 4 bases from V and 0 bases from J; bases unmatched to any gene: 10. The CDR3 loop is CASSRIAGGQSSYNEQFF. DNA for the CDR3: TGCGCCAGCAGCAGAATAGCGGGAGGCCAGAGCTCCTACAATGAGCAGTTCTTC.

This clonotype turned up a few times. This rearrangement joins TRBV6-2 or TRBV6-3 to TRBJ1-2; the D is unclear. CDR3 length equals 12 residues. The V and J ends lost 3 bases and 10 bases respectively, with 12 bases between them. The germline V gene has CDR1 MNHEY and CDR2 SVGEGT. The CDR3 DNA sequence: TGTGCCAGCAGTTATGCTGGGAGTGACTACACCTTC. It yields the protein CASSYAGSDYTF.

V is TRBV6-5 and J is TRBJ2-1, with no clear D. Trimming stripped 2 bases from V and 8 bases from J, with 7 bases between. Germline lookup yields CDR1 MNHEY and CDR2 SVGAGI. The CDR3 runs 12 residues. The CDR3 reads CASSYPSDEQFF. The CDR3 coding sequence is TGTGCCAGCAGTTACCCATCCGATGAGCAGTTCTTC.

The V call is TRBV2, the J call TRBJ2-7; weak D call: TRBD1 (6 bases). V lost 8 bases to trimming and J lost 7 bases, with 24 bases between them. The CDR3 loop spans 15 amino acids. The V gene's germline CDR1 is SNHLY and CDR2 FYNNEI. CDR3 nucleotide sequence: TGTGCCAGCCCAAGAGGCAGGGGTGCCTCTGGGGAGCAGTACTTC. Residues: CASPRGRGASGEQYF.

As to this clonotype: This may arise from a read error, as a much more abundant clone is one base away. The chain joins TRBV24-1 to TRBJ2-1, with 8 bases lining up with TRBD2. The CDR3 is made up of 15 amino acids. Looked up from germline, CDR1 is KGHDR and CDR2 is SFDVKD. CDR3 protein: CATSDFREGANEQLF. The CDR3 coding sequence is TGTGCCACCAGTGATTTCCGGGAGGGAGCCAATGAGCAGCTCTTC.

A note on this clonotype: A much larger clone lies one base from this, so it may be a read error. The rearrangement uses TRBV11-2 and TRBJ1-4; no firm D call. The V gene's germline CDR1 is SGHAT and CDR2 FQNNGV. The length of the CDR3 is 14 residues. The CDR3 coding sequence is TGTGCCAGCAGAAGATCGGCAACTAATGAACAACTGTTTTTT. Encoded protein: CASRRSATNEQLFF.

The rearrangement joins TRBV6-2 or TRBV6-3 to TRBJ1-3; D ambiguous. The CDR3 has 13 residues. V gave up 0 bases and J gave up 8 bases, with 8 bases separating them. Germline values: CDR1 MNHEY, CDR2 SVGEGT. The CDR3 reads CASSYSPWDTIYF. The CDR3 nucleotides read TGTGCCAGCAGTTACTCACCGTGGGACACCATATATTTT.

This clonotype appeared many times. This CDR3 is CASSFSGSLETQYF. CDR3 DNA sequence: TGTGCCAGCAGCTTTAGCGGGAGTCTCGAGACCCAGTACTTC. The rearrangement uses TRBV7-8 and TRBJ2-5; 9 nucleotides agree with TRBD2. Trimming removed 3 bases from V and 5 bases from J; junction bases left unmatched: 4. Germline lookup yields CDR1 SGHVS and CDR2 FQNEAQ. The CDR3 length is 14 residues.

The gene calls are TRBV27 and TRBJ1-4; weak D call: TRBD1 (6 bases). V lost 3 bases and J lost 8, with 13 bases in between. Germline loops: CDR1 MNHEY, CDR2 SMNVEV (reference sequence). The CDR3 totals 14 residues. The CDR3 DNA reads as TGTGCCAGCAGTTTGGAGGAGGGGGAAGAAAAACTGTTTTTT. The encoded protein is CASSLEEGEEKLFF.

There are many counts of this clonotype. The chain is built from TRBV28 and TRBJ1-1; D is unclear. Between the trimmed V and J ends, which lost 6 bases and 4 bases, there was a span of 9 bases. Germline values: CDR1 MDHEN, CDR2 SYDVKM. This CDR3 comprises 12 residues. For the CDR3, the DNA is TGTGCCAGCAGCCTAGGACGCACTGAAGCTTTCTTT. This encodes CASSLGRTEAFF.

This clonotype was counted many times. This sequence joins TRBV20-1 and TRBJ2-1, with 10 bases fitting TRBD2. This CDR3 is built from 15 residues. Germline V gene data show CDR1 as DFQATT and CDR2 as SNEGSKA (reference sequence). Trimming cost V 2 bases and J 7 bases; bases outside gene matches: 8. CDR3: CSARRLAGVSNEQFF. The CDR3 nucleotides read TGCAGTGCTAGACGGCTAGCGGGAGTATCAAATGAGCAGTTCTTC.

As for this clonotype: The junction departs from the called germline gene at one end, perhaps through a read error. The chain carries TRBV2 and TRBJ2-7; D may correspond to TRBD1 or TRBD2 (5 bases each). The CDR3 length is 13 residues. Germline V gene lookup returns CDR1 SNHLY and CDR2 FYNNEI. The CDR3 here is CATSGGQTYEQYF. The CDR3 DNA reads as TGTGCCACCAGTGGAGGACAAACCTACGAGCAGTACTTC.

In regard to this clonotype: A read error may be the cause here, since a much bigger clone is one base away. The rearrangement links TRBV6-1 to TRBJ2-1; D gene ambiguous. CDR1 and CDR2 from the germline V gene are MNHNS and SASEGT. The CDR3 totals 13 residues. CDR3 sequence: CASSPLSYNERFF. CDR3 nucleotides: TGTGCCAGCAGTCCCCTGAGTTACAATGAGCGGTTCTTC.

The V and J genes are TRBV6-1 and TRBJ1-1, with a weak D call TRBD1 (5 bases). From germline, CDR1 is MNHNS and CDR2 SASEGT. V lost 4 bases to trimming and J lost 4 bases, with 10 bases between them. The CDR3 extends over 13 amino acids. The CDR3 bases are TGTGCCAGCAGTGTTACAGGAACCACTGAAGCTTTCTTT. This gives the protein CASSVTGTTEAFF.

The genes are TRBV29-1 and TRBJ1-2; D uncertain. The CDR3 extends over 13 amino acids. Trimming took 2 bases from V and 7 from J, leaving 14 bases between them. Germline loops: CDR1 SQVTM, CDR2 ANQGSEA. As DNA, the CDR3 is TGCAGCGTTGAAAAGGGTATCCCCCCTGGCTACACCTTC. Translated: CSVEKGIPPGYTF. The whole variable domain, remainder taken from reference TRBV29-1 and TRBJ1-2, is SAVISQKPSRDICQRGTSLTIQCQVDSQVTMMFWYRQQPGQSLTLIATANQGSEATYESGFVIDKFPISRPNLTFSTLTVSNMSPEDSSIYLCSVEKGIPPGYTFGSGTRLTVV.

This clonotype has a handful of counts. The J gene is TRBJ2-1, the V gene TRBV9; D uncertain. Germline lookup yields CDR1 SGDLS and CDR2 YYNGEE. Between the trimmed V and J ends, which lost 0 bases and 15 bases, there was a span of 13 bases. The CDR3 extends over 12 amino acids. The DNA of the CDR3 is TGTGCCAGCAGCGTAGTTGATGATAGGCGGTTCTTC. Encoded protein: CASSVVDDRRFF.

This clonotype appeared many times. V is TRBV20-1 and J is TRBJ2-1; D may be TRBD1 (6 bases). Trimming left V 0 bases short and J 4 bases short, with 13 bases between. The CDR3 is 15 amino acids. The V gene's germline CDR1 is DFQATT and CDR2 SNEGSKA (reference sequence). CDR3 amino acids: CSARDRSGVYNEQFF. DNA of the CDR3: TGCAGTGCTAGAGATCGGTCAGGGGTTTACAATGAGCAGTTCTTC.

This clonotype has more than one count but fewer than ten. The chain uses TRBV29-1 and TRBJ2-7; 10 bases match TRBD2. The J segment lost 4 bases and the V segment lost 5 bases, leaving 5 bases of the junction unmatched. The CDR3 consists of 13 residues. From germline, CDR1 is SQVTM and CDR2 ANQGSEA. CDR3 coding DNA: TGCAGCGTTCTGGGACTAGCGCCTTACGAGCAGTACTTC. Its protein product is CSVLGLAPYEQYF.

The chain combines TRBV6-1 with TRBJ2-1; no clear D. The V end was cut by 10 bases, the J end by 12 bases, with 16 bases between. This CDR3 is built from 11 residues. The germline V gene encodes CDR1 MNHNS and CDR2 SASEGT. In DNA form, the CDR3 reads TGTGCCATAGGAAGGAACCCGGGGCAGTTCTTC. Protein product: CAIGRNPGQFF.

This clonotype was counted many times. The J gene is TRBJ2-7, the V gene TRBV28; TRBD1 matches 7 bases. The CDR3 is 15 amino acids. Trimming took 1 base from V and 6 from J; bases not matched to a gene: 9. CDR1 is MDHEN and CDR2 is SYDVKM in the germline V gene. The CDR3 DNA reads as TGTGCCAGCAGTTTATTCCGACCGGGACAGAGCGAGCAGTACTTC. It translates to CASSLFRPGQSEQYF.

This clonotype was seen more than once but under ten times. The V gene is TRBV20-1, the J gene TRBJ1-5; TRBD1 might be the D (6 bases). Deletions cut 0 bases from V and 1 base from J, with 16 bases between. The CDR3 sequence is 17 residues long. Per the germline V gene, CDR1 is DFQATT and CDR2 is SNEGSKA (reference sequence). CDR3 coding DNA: TGCAGTGCTAGAGATTTCCGGGGGGCAGGCAGCAATCAGCCCCAGCATTTT. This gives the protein CSARDFRGAGSNQPQHF.

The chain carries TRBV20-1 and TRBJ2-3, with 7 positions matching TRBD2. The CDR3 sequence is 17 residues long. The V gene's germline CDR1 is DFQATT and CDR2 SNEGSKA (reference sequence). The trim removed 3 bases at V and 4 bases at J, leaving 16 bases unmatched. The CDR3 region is CSARRIGASGAADTQYF. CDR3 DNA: TGCAGTGCTAGGCGCATCGGTGCTAGCGGTGCCGCAGATACGCAGTATTTT.

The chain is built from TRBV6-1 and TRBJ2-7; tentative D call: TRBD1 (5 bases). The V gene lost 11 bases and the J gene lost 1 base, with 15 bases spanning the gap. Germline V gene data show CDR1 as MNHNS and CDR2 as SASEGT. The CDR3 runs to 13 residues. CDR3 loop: CAGVGLFSYEQYF. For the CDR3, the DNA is TGTGCCGGAGTGGGGCTCTTTTCCTACGAGCAGTACTTC.